This record concerns one TCR beta chain sequence. The record originates from a study of T cell changes during pregnancy in multiple sclerosis. The table came from immunoSEQ multiplex PCR; TCRdb's copy has only in-frame clones and leaves some out. The table has tens of thousands of clones, approximately 95% seen once. CDR1 and CDR2 (germline): MDHEN, SYDVKM. V dropped 5 bases and J dropped 0; count of bases not matched to a gene: 2. The CDR3 consists of 14 residues. The chain links TRBV28 to TRBJ2-3, with 7 bases matching TRBD2. The source material was peripheral blood, sampled after pregnancy. This sequence was found in a female donor in good health, enrolled as a control in a pregnancy study. CDR3 loop: CASSLSGSTDTQYF. CDR3 nucleotides: TGTGCCAGCAGTCTTAGCGGGAGCACAGATACGCAGTATTTT.